The 2 T cell receptor beta chains reported below all come from one sample, sequenced in a study of blood T cells in healthy people across ages. A sample-barcoded 5' primer and a J-beta primer mix were used in a second PCR of about 7 to 12 cycles. MiXCR was run by TCRdb on the 5' RACE reads, yielding one entry per CDR3 protein. Of about 1,400,000 distinct CDR3 sequences listed, 45% to 70% were seen once; the top ten hold 5.5% to 8%. The sequenced sample consisted of blood. The receptors come from a man younger than 30 in good health.

The chain is built from TRBV7-2 and TRBJ2-1, with a weak D call TRBD2 (6 bases). The CDR3 totals 17 residues. Germline CDR1 and CDR2: SGHTA and FQGNSA. Trimming removed 0 bases at V and 2 bases at J, with 14 bases between. CDR3 residues: CASSLAVGSGTYNEQFF. CDR3 nucleotides: TGTGCCAGCAGCTTAGCCGTGGGTAGCGGAACCTACAATGAGCAGTTCTTC.

The rearrangement uses TRBV20-1 and TRBJ1-2; D uncertain. V lost 5 bases, J lost 8 bases, and 12 bases lay in between. Germline V lookup: CDR1 DFQATT, CDR2 SNEGSKA (reference sequence). The CDR3 is 11 residues long. The CDR3 nucleotides are TGCAGTGCTTTAGACGGCGGCGGCTACACCTTC. As protein: CSALDGGGYTF.